Listed here are 29 T cell receptor beta chains from one sample, sequenced in a study of blood T cell repertoires in COVID-19. Measured with immunoSEQ multiplex PCR; TCRdb has only the in-frame clones, and not every one. The table shows roughly 250,000 clones, with roughly nine tenths occurring only once. The specimen sequenced was peripheral blood. These receptor sequences come from a man aged 55-75 years who had recovered from COVID-19.

The rearrangement joins TRBV7-6 to TRBJ2-6, with 8 bases matching TRBD2. Germline V gene sequence: CDR1 SGHVS, CDR2 FNYEAQ. CDR3 length equals 16 residues. V was pared by 9 bases and J by 2 bases, with 9 bases of the junction left unmatched. The CDR3 sequence: CASRKTGGAGANVLTF. The CDR3 DNA follows: TGTGCCAGTCGAAAAACGGGGGGGGCTGGGGCCAACGTCCTGACTTTC.

V usage is TRBV19 and J usage is TRBJ1-5; TRBD1 matches 8 bases. V gave up 3 bases and J gave up 6 bases; unmatched junction bases: 7. Germline lookup yields CDR1 LNHDA and CDR2 SQIVND (reference sequence). CDR3 length: 15 amino acids. CDR3 sequence: CASSIGQGAFQPQHF. The CDR3 bases are TGTGCCAGTAGTATTGGGCAGGGGGCTTTTCAGCCCCAGCATTTT.

This chain connects TRBV14 to TRBJ2-6; D not certain. The ends were cut back, 1 base at V and 0 bases at J, with 4 bases in the middle. Germline V CDR1 and CDR2: SGHDN, FVKESK. The CDR3 runs 15 residues. The CDR3 nucleotides read TGTGCCAGCAGCCAAGGCAGCTCTGGGGCCAACGTCCTGACTTTC. Translation gives CASSQGSSGANVLTF.

V gene TRBV6-7 combines with J gene TRBJ1-5; D gene unclear. TRBV6-7 is filed as an ORF, its function uncertain. The CDR3 is made up of 18 amino acids. V lost 0 bases, J lost 0 bases, and 15 bases lay in between. The CDR3 spells CASSYSPFYGYSNQPQHF. The CDR3 DNA reads TGTGCCAGCAGTTACTCACCTTTCTATGGTTATAGCAATCAGCCCCAGCATTTT.

The V call is TRBV6-5, the J call TRBJ1-2, with D uncertain. V lost 8 bases and J 2 bases, leaving 9 bases between the germline ends. CDR1 and CDR2 from the germline V gene are MNHEY and SVGAGI. The CDR3 is 12 residues long. CDR3 coding DNA: TGTGCCAGCGGGCTTTCGAACTATGGCTACACCTTC. Translated: CASGLSNYGYTF.

This clone was seen a handful of times. The J gene is TRBJ1-1, the V gene TRBV6-5; D call uncertain. The CDR3 length is 14 residues. Germline lookup yields CDR1 MNHEY and CDR2 SVGAGI. Trimming removed 9 bases at V and 1 base at J, with 15 bases between. Here the CDR3 DNA reads TGTGCCAGTTATATTGGTACAGCGAACACTGAAGCTTTCTTT. Translation gives CASYIGTANTEAFF.

The chain is built from TRBV18 and TRBJ1-2, with a possible D match to TRBD1 (5 bases). This CDR3 is 15 amino acids long. CDR1 KGHSH and CDR2 LQKENI come from the germline V gene. Trimming shortened V by 4 bases and J by 2 bases, and 14 bases separated the two germline ends. The CDR3 here is CASSLGDGGNYGYTF. The CDR3 nucleotides are TGTGCCAGCTCACTGGGGGACGGAGGGAACTATGGCTACACCTTC.

The gene calls are TRBV28 and TRBJ1-2, with 10 bases that match TRBD1. V lost 6 bases, J lost 6 bases, and 4 bases stayed unmatched. Germline loops: CDR1 MDHEN, CDR2 SYDVKM. The CDR3 is made up of 13 amino acids. CDR3 DNA sequence: TGTGCCAGCAGCCGCGACAGGGGGCATGGCTACACCTTC. It translates to CASSRDRGHGYTF.

The V call is TRBV18, the J call TRBJ2-3; tentatively, D is TRBD1 (6 bases). V was shortened by 4 bases and J by 4 bases, with 9 bases between the two germline ends. The germline gives CDR1 KGHSH, CDR2 LQKENI. CDR3 length: 13 residues. DNA of the CDR3: TGTGCCAGCTCACTGAGACAGGCAGATACGCAGTATTTT. Its protein is CASSLRQADTQYF.

The CDR3 DNA sequence: TGTGCCAGCAGTTCCGGCGAGCAGTACTTC. Translation gives CASSSGEQYF. The V call is TRBV6-6, the J call TRBJ2-7; D gene unclear. Deletions cut 4 bases from V and 6 bases from J, with 4 bases between. The germline V gene has CDR1 MNHNY and CDR2 SVGAGI (reference sequence). CDR3 size: 10 residues.

V usage is TRBV6-2 or TRBV6-3 and J usage is TRBJ2-5; the match to TRBD1 covers 8 bases. CDR3 size: 12 residues. V dropped 5 bases and J dropped 5; count of bases not matched to a gene: 1. Germline CDR1 MNHEY, CDR2 SVGEGT. CDR3 sequence (DNA): TGTGCCAGCAGTCGACAGGGGGAGACCCAGTACTTC. It translates to CASSRQGETQYF.

Only a few counts were recorded for this clone. The chain has TRBV13 and TRBJ2-3; maybe TRBD2 (5 bases). There are 15 residues in the CDR3. V lost 0 bases, J lost 6 bases, and 13 bases lay in between. Germline V gene data show CDR1 as PRHDT and CDR2 as FYEKMQ (reference sequence). The chain's CDR3 is CASSLGLAPSDTQYF. As DNA, the CDR3 is TGTGCCAGCAGCTTAGGGCTAGCCCCCTCCGATACGCAGTATTTT.

The CDR3 sequence is CASSYLGQRNQPQHF. The CDR3 DNA follows: TGTGCCAGCAGTTACCTGGGACAGCGCAATCAGCCCCAGCATTTT. The chain employs TRBV6-5 and TRBJ1-5, with 7 bases aligning to TRBD1. Trimming removed 2 bases from V and 2 bases from J; junction bases left unmatched: 3. CDR3 size: 15 residues. The germline V gene has CDR1 MNHEY and CDR2 SVGAGI.

V gene TRBV5-1 combines with J gene TRBJ2-3; 7 bases align to TRBD2. V trimming: 3 bases; J trimming: 6 bases; junction bases outside the gene matches: 10. CDR3 length: 15 residues. The germline gives CDR1 SGHRS, CDR2 YFSETQ. Here the CDR3 DNA reads TGCGCCAGCAGCTGGACGGGAGGTCCAGGGGATACGCAGTATTTT. This codes for CASSWTGGPGDTQYF.

This chain links TRBV9 with TRBJ2-5; tentatively, D is TRBD2 (5 bases). This CDR3 has 14 residues. From germline, CDR1 is SGDLS and CDR2 YYNGEE. The germline V and J ends were trimmed by 0 bases and 7 bases, with 13 bases remaining between them. For the CDR3, the DNA is TGTGCCAGCAGCGTAGGTCTACAAGGAGGGACCCAGTACTTC. This sequence encodes CASSVGLQGGTQYF.

The chain recombines TRBV5-5 with TRBJ1-5; tentative D call: TRBD1 (6 bases). Trimming pared 4 bases from V and 3 bases from J, leaving 20 bases between. Germline CDR1 and CDR2: SGHKS and YYEKEE (reference sequence). This CDR3 spans 17 amino acids. CDR3 amino acids: CASSPSAGTQANQPQHF. The DNA for the CDR3 is TGTGCCAGCAGCCCTTCTGCCGGGACACAGGCCAATCAGCCCCAGCATTTT.

This sequence joins TRBV11-2 and TRBJ2-1, with D possibly TRBD1 on 6 matching bases. Germline V gene lookup returns CDR1 SGHAT and CDR2 FQNNGV. Trimming took 2 bases from V and 7 from J, leaving 15 bases between them. This CDR3 region has 15 residues. For the CDR3, the DNA is TGTGCCAGCAGCTTACAGGGGTTGATTTTGAATGAGCAGTTCTTC. Translation: CASSLQGLILNEQFF.

The chain uses TRBV4-2 and TRBJ2-1, with D maybe TRBD2 (6 bases). Germline assignment: CDR1 LGHNA and CDR2 YNFKEQ. Trimming took off 6 bases at V and 5 bases at J, with 17 bases between the two ends. This CDR3 comprises 15 residues. The CDR3, as DNA: TGTGCCAGCAGTGTTGGGGCTAGCGTCGACAATGAGCAGTTCTTC. It is translated as CASSVGASVDNEQFF.

Comments on this clone: This CDR3 is also generated by other DNA sequences in the sample. The genes are TRBV5-1 and TRBJ1-1, with 7 bases fitting TRBD1. V was pared by 4 bases and J by 1 base, with 4 bases of the junction left unmatched. Germline values: CDR1 SGHRS, CDR2 YFSETQ. The CDR3 runs to 14 residues. The CDR3 region has the DNA TGCGCCAGCAGCCCTGGGACAGCGAACACTGAAGCTTTCTTT. This sequence encodes CASSPGTANTEAFF.

This clone showed up just once. The chain recombines TRBV27 with TRBJ2-5; 8 bases are a match to TRBD1. CDR1 and CDR2 from the germline V gene are MNHEY and SMNVEV (reference sequence). The CDR3 has 14 residues. J was trimmed by 5 bases and V by 4 bases; bases with no gene match: 6. In DNA form, the CDR3 reads TGTGCCAGCAGTTCCGACAGGGGTAAGGAGACCCAGTACTTC. This gives the protein CASSSDRGKETQYF.

CDR3 sequence: CASSVGRVGSQETQYF. The CDR3 coding sequence is TGTGCCAGCAGTGTCGGCAGGGTAGGGTCGCAAGAGACCCAGTACTTC. The gene calls are TRBV6-1 and TRBJ2-5, with a possible D match to TRBD1 (5 bases). Trimming stripped 4 bases from V and 2 bases from J, with 17 bases between. The CDR3 loop spans 16 amino acids. CDR1 and CDR2 from the germline V gene are MNHNS and SASEGT.

V gene TRBV6-4 combines with J gene TRBJ2-7; 7 bases align to TRBD1. The germline gives CDR1 MRHNA, CDR2 SNTAGT. V lost 6 bases to trimming and J lost 4 bases; unmatched junction nucleotides: 15. The length of the CDR3 is 16 residues. The CDR3 DNA reads TGTGCCAGCAGCCCGCTCGTGGGACAGTTAGTATACGAGCAGTACGTC. It is translated as CASSPLVGQLVYEQYV.

The chain joins TRBV19 to TRBJ2-7; possible D gene TRBD2, 6 bases. The V gene's germline CDR1 is LNHDA and CDR2 SQIVND (reference sequence). This CDR3 has 14 amino acids. Deletions cut 5 bases from V and 3 bases from J, with 14 bases between. This chain's CDR3 is CASSPLGGNYEQYF. The CDR3 coding sequence is TGTGCCAGTAGTCCTCTGGGGGGAAACTACGAGCAGTACTTC.

The chain recombines TRBV11-2 with TRBJ2-2; TRBD1 is a possible D gene (6 bases). The CDR3 runs to 16 residues. In germline, CDR1 is SGHAT, CDR2 FQNNGV. Trimming took off 5 bases at V and 6 bases at J, with 19 bases between the two ends. CDR3 amino acids: CASSEPIDRMAGELFF. The CDR3 region has the DNA TGTGCCAGCAGCGAACCCATCGACAGGATGGCCGGGGAGCTGTTTTTT.

The chain joins TRBV3-1 (or the pseudogene TRBV3-2) to TRBJ1-1; TRBD1 matches 9 bases. The CDR3 covers 13 residues. V lost 4 bases to trimming and J lost 6 bases; unmatched junction nucleotides: 3. Looked up from germline, CDR1 is LGHDT and CDR2 is YNNKEL (reference sequence). The CDR3 bases are TGTGCCAGCAGCCCGGACAGGGGCCCTGAAGCTTTCTTT. Its protein product is CASSPDRGPEAFF.

This clone has only one observation. The chain uses TRBV6-5 and TRBJ1-2; TRBD1 matches at 11 bases. The V and J ends lost 5 bases and 4 bases, in that order; junction bases with no gene match: 3. CDR3 length: 14 amino acids. Looked up from germline, CDR1 is MNHEY and CDR2 is SVGAGI. Here the CDR3 reads CASSKGQGGYGYTF. The CDR3 DNA reads as TGTGCCAGCAGTAAGGGACAGGGGGGCTATGGCTACACCTTC.

The chain employs TRBV2 and TRBJ1-2; 7 bases match TRBD1. V was pared by 8 bases and J by 2 bases, with 5 bases of the junction left unmatched. The CDR3 runs 13 residues. Germline V lookup: CDR1 SNHLY, CDR2 FYNNEI. Here the CDR3 reads CASRLQGNYGYTF. In DNA form, the CDR3 reads TGTGCCAGCCGCTTACAGGGGAACTATGGCTACACCTTC.

This clone was picked up a small number of times. The rearrangement uses TRBV4-2 and TRBJ2-2; D is uncertain. Trimming took off 0 bases at V and 4 bases at J, with 9 bases between the two ends. CDR1 and CDR2 (germline): LGHNA, YNFKEQ. The CDR3 runs to 15 residues. CDR3 bases: TGTGCCAGCAGCCAAGAGGCCAGCGTCACCGGGGAGCTGTTTTTT. Its protein product is CASSQEASVTGELFF.

This chain uses TRBV12-3 or TRBV12-4 with TRBJ2-3, with a weak D call TRBD1 (5 bases). Trimming left V 1 base short and J 14 bases short, with 10 bases between. This CDR3 comprises 11 residues. This CDR3 is CASSLGGRGYF. As DNA, the CDR3 is TGTGCCAGCAGTTTAGGGGGAAGGGGGTATTTT.